The subject of this entry is one T cell receptor beta chain. This entry belongs to a study of blood T cell repertoires in COVID-19. Study-wide context: From the United States, Italy and Spain came samples of acute and convalescent COVID-19. PBMCs, B-cell-depleted T cells, or T cells were the source of the cDNA or gDNA that made up the material.

Assay used: immunoSEQ multiplex PCR; TCRdb lists only in-frame clones, some missing. The sample comprises 90,000 to 120,000 clones, about 90% of which are singletons, and 2% to 3% rests with the top ten. Germline CDR1 is MNHEY and CDR2 is SMNVEV (reference sequence). Losses at the gene ends were 2 bases for V and 6 bases for J; bases not matched to a gene: 7. This CDR3 is 14 amino acids long. This receptor was taken from a human donor in a cohort sampled during active COVID-19. Sequencing was performed on peripheral blood. The chain has TRBV27 and TRBJ2-7; 7 bases are shared with TRBD1. This CDR3 reads CASSLSETGREQYF. In nucleotides, the CDR3 is TGTGCCAGCAGTTTAAGTGAGACAGGGCGCGAGCAGTACTTC.